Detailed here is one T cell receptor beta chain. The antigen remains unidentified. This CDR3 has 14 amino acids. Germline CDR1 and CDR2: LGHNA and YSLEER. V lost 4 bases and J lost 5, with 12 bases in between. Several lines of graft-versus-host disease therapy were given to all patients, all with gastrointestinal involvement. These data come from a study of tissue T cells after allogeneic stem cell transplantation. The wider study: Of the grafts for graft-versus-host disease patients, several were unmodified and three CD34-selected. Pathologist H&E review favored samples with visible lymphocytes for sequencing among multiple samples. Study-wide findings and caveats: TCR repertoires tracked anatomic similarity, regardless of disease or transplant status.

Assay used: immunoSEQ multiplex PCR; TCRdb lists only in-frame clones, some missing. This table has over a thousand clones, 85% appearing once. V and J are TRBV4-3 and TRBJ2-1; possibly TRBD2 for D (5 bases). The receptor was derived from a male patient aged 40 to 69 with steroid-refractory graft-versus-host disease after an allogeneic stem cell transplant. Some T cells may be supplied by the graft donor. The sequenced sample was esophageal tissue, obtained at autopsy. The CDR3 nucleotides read TGCGCCAGCAGCCCCCGGGTAGCGAACAATGAGCAGTTCTTC. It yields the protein CASSPRVANNEQFF.